This T cell receptor (beta chain) was observed in a study of blood T cell repertoires in COVID-19. The data were produced by immunoSEQ multiplex PCR, yet TCRdb's version contains in-frame clones alone and is incomplete. The table lists over 130,000 clones, 84% of them singletons. This clone was counted a single time. Seattle-derived patients entered the study during active infection and were followed longitudinally. The TCR originated in a man aged 25-40 years with COVID-19, enrolled during active disease. Sequenced sample: peripheral blood.

The CDR3, as DNA: TGTGCCAGCAGTTCGGACTTTTCAGATACGCAGTATTTT. Translation gives CASSSDFSDTQYF. The V call is TRBV28, the J call TRBJ2-3; perhaps TRBD2 as D (5 bases). The CDR3 runs to 13 residues. The germline CDR1 and CDR2 sequences are MDHEN and SYDVKM. Trimming shortened V by 4 bases and J by 4 bases, and 9 bases separated the two germline ends.